This TCR beta chain was identified in a study of cytomegalovirus exposure and HLA in healthy donors. Study-level results: It was confirmed in vitro that a few of the CMV-associated chains were specific for CMV antigens. As a later analysis revealed, the rate of TCR association differed by HLA locus, with DRB1 most and HLA-C fewest. In a later analysis, a missense DCLRE1C variant was linked to TCR beta V- and J-gene trimming. Whilst most TCR sequences proved rare, a subset of public TCRs occurred across many donors.

The PCR employed 60 Vbeta primers together with 13 Jbeta primers. This table comes from immunoSEQ multiplex PCR, and its TCRdb copy is limited to in-frame clones, with some not included. The sample contains roughly 98,000 clones, approximately 56% of which appear only once. This CDR3 region has 14 residues. V gave up 4 bases and J gave up 0 bases, with 8 bases separating them. Germline V gene sequence: CDR1 SGHTA, CDR2 FQGNSA. On this clone itself: Antigen unknown.

This receptor was identified in a woman in her twenties or thirties in good health and CMV-seropositive. Sequenced material: PBMCs. The chain joins TRBV7-2 to TRBJ2-3; possible D gene TRBD2, 5 bases. CDR3 DNA sequence: TGTGCCAGCAGCTCGCGGGCTAGCACAGATACGCAGTATTTT. It translates to CASSSRASTDTQYF.